The sequence of this T cell receptor beta chain was determined in a study of T-cell reconstitution after alpha-beta-depleted transplantation in children. Molecular barcoding with unique molecular identifiers was used for the TCRbeta library. TCRdb re-derived calls from the PCR reads in MiXCR, one entry per CDR3 protein. The data hold some 530,000 distinct CDR3 sequences, with 9.5% to 15% observed a single time. This CDR3 has 13 residues. Deletions cut 5 bases from V and 3 bases from J, with 8 bases between. The chain is built from TRBV12-3 or TRBV12-4 and TRBJ2-1; D gene unclear. The origin of this receptor is a human donor who donated a stem cell graft to a child with combined immunodeficiency. Sample: PBMCs from the stem cell graft donor, taken from the stem cell graft. The CDR3 is CASSHWDYNEQFF. Here the CDR3 DNA reads TGTGCCAGCAGTCATTGGGACTACAATGAGCAGTTCTTC.